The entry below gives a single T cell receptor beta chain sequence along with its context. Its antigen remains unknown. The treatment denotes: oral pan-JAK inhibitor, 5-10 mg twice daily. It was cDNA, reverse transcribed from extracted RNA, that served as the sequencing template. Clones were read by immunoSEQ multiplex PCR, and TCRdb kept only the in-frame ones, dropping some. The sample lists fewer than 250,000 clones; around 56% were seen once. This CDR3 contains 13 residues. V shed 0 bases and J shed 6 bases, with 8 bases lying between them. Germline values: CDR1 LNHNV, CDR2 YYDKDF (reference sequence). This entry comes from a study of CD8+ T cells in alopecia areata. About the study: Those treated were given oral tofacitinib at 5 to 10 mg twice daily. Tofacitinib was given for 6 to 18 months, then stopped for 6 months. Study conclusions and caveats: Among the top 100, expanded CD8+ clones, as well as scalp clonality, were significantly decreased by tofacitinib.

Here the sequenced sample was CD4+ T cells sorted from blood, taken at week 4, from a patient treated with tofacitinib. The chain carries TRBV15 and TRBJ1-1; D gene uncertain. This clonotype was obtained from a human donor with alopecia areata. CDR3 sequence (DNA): TGTGCCACCAGCAGAGATAAGCCAGCTGAAGCTTTCTTT. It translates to CATSRDKPAEAFF.